This T cell receptor beta chain was observed in a study of cytomegalovirus exposure and HLA in healthy donors. Broader study findings: The study recorded 150 to 200 TCR beta chains that were cytomegalovirus-associated.

V lost 4 bases and J lost 1, with 19 bases in between. The CDR3 is made up of 17 amino acids. The germline CDR1 and CDR2 sequences are SEHNR and FQNEAQ (reference sequence). Primers: 60 Vbeta forward and 13 Jbeta reverse. Sequencing used immunoSEQ multiplex PCR; TCRdb keeps in-frame clones, though not all of them. Here the sample spans around 190,000 clones, about four fifths being singletons. The sample holds one count of this clone. Its antigen is currently unknown. The sequencing sample was made of PBMCs. This clonotype was sampled from a man aged 30-40 years in good health and CMV-seropositive. The chain is built from TRBV7-9 and TRBJ1-1; no firm D call. The DNA of the CDR3 is TGTGCCAGCAGCTCGGGATTCTGGGCGTCCTCGAACACTGAAGCTTTCTTT. Translation gives CASSSGFWASSNTEAFF.